The 6 T cell receptor beta chains below come from one sample, sequenced in a study of vaccination and CD4 T cells after COVID-19. Treatment here: roughly 11-day PBMC culture with coronavirus spike peptide pools or control peptides (ViraFEST assay). Cultured CD4+ T cells had their DNA profiled by the Oncomine TCR Beta short-read assay. MiXCR, applied by TCRdb to the PCR reads, yields one record per CDR3 protein. The data show some 10,000 distinct CDR3 sequences, roughly 45% seen once. These receptors are not linked to any known antigen. Sample: CD4+ T cells from blood, cultured in vitro. These receptor sequences come from a human donor who had recovered from COVID-19.

This clonotype was observed a handful of times. The genes are TRBV30 and TRBJ2-3, with D tentatively TRBD2 (5 bases). The ends were cut back, 0 bases at V and 6 bases at J, with 10 bases in the middle. The CDR3 totals 13 residues. The germline V gene has CDR1 GTSNPN and CDR2 SVGIG (reference sequence). The CDR3 spells CAWSVGGQDTQYF. CDR3 in DNA: TGTGCCTGGAGTGTAGGAGGTCAGGATACGCAGTATTTT. The entire variable domain, with the rest obtained from reference TRBV30 and TRBJ2-3, is as follows: SQTIHQWPATLVQPVGSPLSLECTVEGTSNPNLYWYRQAAGRGLQLLFYSVGIGQISSEVPQNLSASRPQDRQFILSSKKLLLSDSGFYLCAWSVGGQDTQYFGPGTRLTVL.

This chain connects TRBV11-2 to TRBJ2-1; possible D gene TRBD2, 7 bases. Germline V CDR1 and CDR2: SGHAT, FQNNGV. This CDR3 is built from 16 residues. Trimming cost V 1 base and J 7 bases, with 17 bases left between them. This chain's CDR3 is CASSLAGGRGENEQFF. The CDR3 nucleotides read TGTGCCAGCAGCTTAGCGGGGGGCAGAGGGGAGAATGAGCAGTTCTTC.

J is TRBJ1-2 and V is TRBV5-1, with 8 bases identical to TRBD1. J lost 6 bases, V lost 4 bases, and 8 bases had no gene match. Germline V gene lookup returns CDR1 SGHRS and CDR2 YFSETQ. This CDR3 contains 14 residues. CDR3 loop: CASSQRGQVNGYTF. Here the CDR3 DNA reads TGCGCCAGCAGCCAGCGGGGACAGGTCAATGGCTACACCTTC.

The J gene is TRBJ1-2, the V gene TRBV7-2, with TRBD1 as a possible D gene (5 bases). There are 13 residues in the CDR3. Trimming removed 3 bases from V and 2 bases from J, with 7 bases in between. CDR1 and CDR2 from the germline V gene are SGHTA and FQGNSA. CDR3 region: CASSFGGNYGYTF. CDR3 DNA: TGTGCCAGCAGCTTCGGGGGAAACTATGGCTACACCTTC.

V gene TRBV11-2 combines with J gene TRBJ1-2; D is possibly TRBD1 (5 bases). Trimming removed 0 bases at V and 0 bases at J, with 8 bases between. Germline V gene data show CDR1 as SGHAT and CDR2 as FQNNGV. The CDR3 runs 15 residues. The CDR3 bases are TGTGCCAGCAGCTTAGATCCGGGGGCTAACTATGGCTACACCTTC. Its protein product is CASSLDPGANYGYTF.

This clonotype has only a few counts. The rearrangement uses TRBV11-2 and TRBJ1-2, with a tentative D call TRBD1 (5 bases). CDR3 length: 14 residues. The germline CDR1 and CDR2 sequences are SGHAT and FQNNGV. Trimming removed 0 bases from V and 3 bases from J, with 8 bases in between. DNA of the CDR3: TGTGCCAGCAGCTTAGATTCCAGGGACTATGGCTACACCTTC. It yields the protein CASSLDSRDYGYTF.